Below are 32 T cell receptor beta chains sequenced from a single sample in a study of radiation and T cells in renal cell carcinoma. The protocol was immunoSEQ multiplex PCR, while the TCRdb copy is restricted to in-frame clones and leaves out a portion. Here the sample spans about 59,000 clones, approximately 80% being singletons. Time point noted: baseline pretreatment blood. The treatment was: 15 Gy SBRT to primary tumor, nephrectomy 4 weeks later. Sequencing used blood, obtained from a patient whose treatment included radiotherapy and nephrectomy. The source of these receptors is a man aged 55 to 70 with renal cell carcinoma.

The V and J genes are TRBV4-3 and TRBJ1-2; the match to TRBD1 covers 7 bases. Germline lookup yields CDR1 LGHNA and CDR2 YSLEER. This CDR3 spans 15 amino acids. The V segment lost 0 bases and the J segment 3 bases; nucleotides outside the gene matches: 4. The CDR3 nucleotides read TGCGCCAGCAGCCAAGATGACAGGGTGGACTATGGCTACACCTTC. This sequence encodes CASSQDDRVDYGYTF.

The rearrangement links TRBV19 to TRBJ1-5; 8 bases fit TRBD1. Germline values: CDR1 LNHDA, CDR2 SQIVND (reference sequence). CDR3 length: 13 amino acids. Trimming cost V 6 bases and J 6 bases; bases outside gene matches: 4. The CDR3 region is CASSEQGGQPQHF. The CDR3 nucleotides read TGTGCCAGTAGCGAACAGGGGGGTCAGCCCCAGCATTTT.

The chain has TRBV10-3 and TRBJ2-1; 10 nucleotides line up with TRBD1. CDR1 ENHRY and CDR2 SYGVKD come from the germline V gene. This CDR3 is 18 amino acids long. The junction had 5 bases not matched to a gene; V was cut back by 0 bases and J by 0 bases. The CDR3 reads CAISESWGQGPSYNEQFF. The CDR3 region has the DNA TGTGCCATCAGTGAGTCGTGGGGACAGGGGCCCTCCTACAATGAGCAGTTCTTC.

The rearrangement links TRBV6-5 to TRBJ2-2, with TRBD2 matching over 10 bases. The CDR3 has 16 amino acids. The V gene's germline CDR1 is MNHEY and CDR2 SVGAGI. V was clipped by 2 bases and J by 8 bases; unmatched bases: 8. The CDR3, as DNA: TGTGCCAGCAGTTACCCGTTGGGACTAGCGTCAGGGGAGCTGTTTTTT. Translating it yields CASSYPLGLASGELFF.

This chain connects TRBV7-9 to TRBJ2-7; 10 bases fit TRBD2. This CDR3 has 17 residues. CDR1 SEHNR and CDR2 FQNEAQ come from the germline V gene (reference sequence). V dropped 2 bases and J dropped 2; count of bases not matched to a gene: 9. The DNA for the CDR3 is TGTGCCAGCAGCTTATTAGCGGGAGGCCTTCGAGCCTACGAGCAGTACGTC. Its protein product is CASSLLAGGLRAYEQYV.

This chain links TRBV9 with TRBJ1-1; D gene uncertain. V lost 0 bases and J 13 bases, leaving 19 bases between the germline ends. The CDR3 runs to 14 residues. The germline CDR1 and CDR2 sequences are SGDLS and YYNGEE. CDR3 nucleotides: TGTGCCAGCAGCGTAGGTAGCAGCACCCCCAGGAATTTCTTT. Its translation: CASSVGSSTPRNFF.

The CDR3 sequence is CASSPPTEDNTEAFF. CDR3 in DNA: TGCGCCAGCAGCCCCCCGACAGAGGATAACACTGAAGCTTTCTTT. The V gene is TRBV5-1, the J gene TRBJ1-1, with D maybe TRBD1 (5 bases). The CDR3 covers 15 residues. Germline V gene data show CDR1 as SGHRS and CDR2 as YFSETQ. The V end lost 4 bases, the J end lost 2 bases, and 15 bases lay between the germline ends.

The V gene is TRBV7-2, the J gene TRBJ2-1; TRBD1 agrees at 7 bases. There are 15 residues in the CDR3. V gave up 1 base and J gave up 4 bases; unmatched junction bases: 4. Per the germline V gene, CDR1 is SGHTA and CDR2 is FQGNSA. CDR3 in amino acids: CASSLEGQNYNEQFF. CDR3 in DNA: TGTGCCAGCAGCTTAGAGGGACAGAATTACAATGAGCAGTTCTTC.

The rearrangement uses TRBV7-3 and TRBJ2-2; weak D call: TRBD2 (6 bases). CDR3 length: 17 residues. Germline V lookup: CDR1 SGHTA, CDR2 FQGTGA. The V gene lost 2 bases and the J gene lost 9 bases, with 22 bases spanning the gap. In DNA form, the CDR3 reads TGTGCCAGCAGCTTATCTGGAGGGGCATCTCCCCACCGGGAGCTGTTTTTT. Amino acid sequence: CASSLSGGASPHRELFF.

The CDR3 DNA reads TGTGCCAGCAGCCCCCGGGGGGCGCCCAATCAGCCCCAGCATTTT. This translates into CASSPRGAPNQPQHF. The chain couples TRBV5-5 to TRBJ1-5; D is perhaps TRBD1 (6 bases). The CDR3 is made up of 15 amino acids. The germline V gene encodes CDR1 SGHKS and CDR2 YYEKEE (reference sequence). V dropped 4 bases and J dropped 3 bases, with 14 bases sitting between them.

The CDR3 DNA sequence: TGTGCCAGCACCGACAGGGTTTCTACTTTCTTT. It specifies CASTDRVSTFF. The chain links TRBV6-5 to TRBJ1-1; TRBD1 matches 7 bases. CDR3 length equals 11 residues. The V and J ends lost 7 bases and 12 bases, in that order; junction bases with no gene match: 8. From germline, CDR1 is MNHEY and CDR2 SVGAGI.

The chain recombines TRBV27 with TRBJ2-2; either TRBD1 or TRBD2 may fit D (7 bases each). Germline values: CDR1 MNHEY, CDR2 SMNVEV (reference sequence). V lost 1 base to trimming and J lost 6 bases, with 18 bases between them. The CDR3 is 17 amino acids. The CDR3 region has the DNA TGTGCCAGCAGTTTATGGGAGGGGGCGCTTTTGGCCGGGGAGCTGTTTTTT. Protein sequence: CASSLWEGALLAGELFF.

The chain employs TRBV10-1 and TRBJ1-1; D unclear. Germline-derived CDR1 and CDR2 are WNHNN and SYGVQD (reference sequence). This CDR3 region has 15 residues. The V end was cut by 0 bases, the J end by 7 bases, with 15 bases between. The CDR3 protein is CASSESRTPGGEAFF. CDR3 coding DNA: TGCGCCAGCAGTGAGTCCCGGACCCCCGGAGGTGAAGCTTTCTTT.

This rearrangement joins TRBV5-1 to TRBJ1-2; maybe TRBD1 (5 bases). Germline CDR1 is SGHRS and CDR2 is YFSETQ. Trimming shortened V by 8 bases and J by 3 bases, and 17 bases separated the two germline ends. The CDR3 is 14 residues long. Written as DNA, the CDR3 is TGCGCCAGTGGGTCCTATGGAGGGGACTATGGCTACACCTTC. Protein: CASGSYGGDYGYTF. The variable domain in full, completed from reference TRBV5-1 and TRBJ1-2, reads KAGVTQTPRYLIKTRGQQVTLSCSPISGHRSVSWYQQTPGQGLQFLFEYFSETQRNKGNFPGRFSGRQFSNSRSEMNVSTLELGDSALYLCASGSYGGDYGYTFGSGTRLTVV.

The chain employs TRBV7-8 and TRBJ2-3; a weak D match, TRBD1 (5 bases). CDR1 is SGHVS and CDR2 is FQNEAQ in the germline V gene. V was pared by 3 bases and J by 4 bases, with 26 bases between. The CDR3 totals 19 residues. The CDR3 reads CASSFPNGLGVYLSDTQYF. For the CDR3, the DNA is TGTGCCAGCAGCTTCCCCAATGGCCTAGGGGTCTACCTTTCAGATACGCAGTATTTT.

This clone is a singleton in its sample. The V and J genes are TRBV14 and TRBJ2-7; D ambiguous. V lost 3 bases, J lost 2 bases, and 8 bases lay in between. The CDR3 is 13 residues long. In germline, CDR1 is SGHDN, CDR2 FVKESK. DNA for the CDR3: TGTGCCAGCAGCCACCGGGCCGCCTACGAGCAGTACTTC. Residues: CASSHRAAYEQYF.

The chain employs TRBV18 and TRBJ2-1, with D perhaps TRBD2 (5 bases). The germline V and J ends were trimmed by 0 bases and 6 bases, with 6 bases remaining between them. The CDR3 has 13 amino acids. Per the germline V gene, CDR1 is KGHSH and CDR2 is LQKENI. The CDR3 protein is CASSPPGGNEQFF. CDR3 in DNA: TGTGCCAGCTCACCACCTGGAGGCAATGAGCAGTTCTTC. The complete variable domain, with remaining parts taken from reference TRBV18 and TRBJ2-1, reads NAGVMQNPRHLVRRRGQEARLRCSPMKGHSHVYWYRQLPEEGLKFMVYLQKENIIDESGMPKERFSAEFPKEGPSILRIQQVVRGDSAAYFCASSPPGGNEQFFGPGTRLTVL.

The V and J genes are TRBV7-2 and TRBJ1-1, with a tentative D call TRBD1 (6 bases). The CDR3 sequence is 14 residues long. V lost 5 bases, J lost 0 bases, and 10 bases lay in between. The germline CDR1 and CDR2 sequences are SGHTA and FQGNSA. The CDR3 nucleotides read TGTGCCAGCAGCCCCGGGACACTGAACACTGAAGCTTTCTTT. Its translation is CASSPGTLNTEAFF.

The chain joins TRBV5-5 to TRBJ1-3; no reliable D call. V was pared by 0 bases and J by 4 bases, with 5 bases between. Germline V lookup: CDR1 SGHKS, CDR2 YYEKEE (reference sequence). This CDR3 comprises 13 residues. CDR3 residues: CASSLGAGNTIYF. Here the CDR3 DNA reads TGTGCCAGCAGCTTGGGAGCGGGAAACACCATATATTTT.

The V gene is TRBV7-9, the J gene TRBJ1-2; maybe TRBD1 (6 bases). V gave up 5 bases and J gave up 8 bases, with 18 bases separating them. CDR3 length equals 14 residues. Per germline, CDR1 SEHNR and CDR2 FQNEAQ (reference sequence). The DNA for the CDR3 is TGTGCCAGCAGCCGAACAGGGACGGGATTCGGCTACACCTTC. As protein: CASSRTGTGFGYTF.

J is TRBJ1-2 and V is TRBV19; D might be TRBD1 (6 bases). Germline assignment: CDR1 LNHDA and CDR2 SQIVND (reference sequence). The CDR3 is made up of 16 amino acids. Trimming took off 4 bases at V and 4 bases at J, with 19 bases between the two ends. CDR3 region: CASSTMTGHSIYGYTF. CDR3 DNA sequence: TGTGCCAGTAGTACAATGACAGGACATTCTATCTATGGCTACACCTTC.

This clone is a singleton in its sample. The chain joins TRBV7-9 to TRBJ2-5, with 8 bases matching TRBD1. This CDR3 spans 15 amino acids. Germline CDR1 SEHNR, CDR2 FQNEAQ (reference sequence). The V gene end was trimmed by 3 bases and the J gene end by 2 bases; junction bases not matched to a gene: 5. CDR3 nucleotides: TGTGCCAGCAGCTTCCGGGACAGGCGACAAGAGACCCAGTACTTC. This sequence encodes CASSFRDRRQETQYF. Using reference TRBV7-9 and TRBJ2-5 for the parts outside the CDR3, the full variable domain is DTGVSQNPRHKITKRGQNVTFRCDPISEHNRLYWYRQTLGQGPEFLTYFQNEAQLEKSRLLSDRFSAERPKGSFSTLEIQRTEQGDSAMYLCASSFRDRRQETQYFGPGTRLLVL.

This clone has more than one count but fewer than ten. This chain uses TRBV5-1 with TRBJ2-5; D tentatively fits TRBD1 or TRBD2 (6 bases each). V lost 0 bases to trimming and J lost 6 bases, with 12 bases between them. In germline, CDR1 is SGHRS, CDR2 YFSETQ. The CDR3 is 14 amino acids. The CDR3 bases are TGCGCCAGCAGCTTGGCCCCGGGGGCACAGACCCAGTACTTC. Its translation: CASSLAPGAQTQYF.

This sequence joins TRBV6-1 and TRBJ2-2, with D perhaps TRBD2 (5 bases). The CDR3 runs 14 residues. V lost 10 bases and J 3 bases, leaving 15 bases between the germline ends. Germline assignment: CDR1 MNHNS and CDR2 SASEGT. For the CDR3, the DNA is TGTGCCATCCACGGCGGGCTTTACACCGGGGAGCTGTTTTTT. Amino acid sequence: CAIHGGLYTGELFF.

The rearrangement uses TRBV15 and TRBJ1-5; the D gene is possibly TRBD1 (5 bases). Looked up from germline, CDR1 is LNHNV and CDR2 is YYDKDF (reference sequence). The V and J ends lost 0 bases and 5 bases respectively, with 17 bases between them. The CDR3 has 17 amino acids. The CDR3 bases are TGTGCCACCAGCAGAGATGGGGGACTGAGGGGACATCAGCCCCAGCATTTT. Its translation is CATSRDGGLRGHQPQHF.

This clone was seen only once. V and J are TRBV15 and TRBJ2-1; TRBD2 agrees at 11 bases. V was pared by 3 bases and J by 8 bases, with 6 bases of the junction left unmatched. CDR1 is LNHNV, CDR2 YYDKDF, per germline (reference sequence). This CDR3 comprises 15 residues. The CDR3 region has the DNA TGTGCCACCAGCAGGGGACTAGCGGAAGGATATGAGCAGTTCTTC. It is translated as CATSRGLAEGYEQFF.

The chain has TRBV11-2 and TRBJ2-1; 8 nucleotides agree with TRBD2. V trimming: 3 bases; J trimming: 4 bases; junction bases outside the gene matches: 8. Per the germline V gene, CDR1 is SGHAT and CDR2 is FQNNGV. This CDR3 spans 16 amino acids. This CDR3 reads CASSLRSGGFYNEQFF. The CDR3 nucleotides are TGTGCCAGCAGCTTGAGAAGCGGGGGATTTTACAATGAGCAGTTCTTC.

V is TRBV15 and J is TRBJ1-1; maybe TRBD1 (6 bases). Looked up from germline, CDR1 is LNHNV and CDR2 is YYDKDF (reference sequence). V was clipped by 2 bases and J by 7 bases, with 8 bases between them. The CDR3 runs to 12 residues. The CDR3 protein is CATSRIQGEAFF. CDR3 DNA sequence: TGTGCCACCAGCAGAATACAGGGTGAAGCTTTCTTT.

This clone was picked up one time. J is TRBJ2-1 and V is TRBV6-6; a weak D match, TRBD2 (5 bases). Germline-derived CDR1 and CDR2 are MNHNY and SVGAGI (reference sequence). Trimming left V 5 bases short and J 6 bases short, with 14 bases between. This CDR3 has 14 residues. CDR3 in DNA: TGTGCCAGCAGTCTGACGTCTAGCCGCAATGAGCAGTTCTTC. Translation: CASSLTSSRNEQFF.

The J gene is TRBJ2-1, the V gene TRBV11-3; TRBD2 matches at 8 bases. CDR1 SGHNT and CDR2 YENEEA come from the germline V gene. Unmatched junction bases numbered 3, after V lost 5 bases and J lost 0 bases. The CDR3 has 15 residues. The chain's CDR3 is CASSRGGSSYNEQFF. The DNA of the CDR3 is TGTGCCAGCAGCCGGGGGGGATCCTCCTACAATGAGCAGTTCTTC.

The chain uses TRBV7-9 and TRBJ2-1; D not resolved. CDR1 is SEHNR, CDR2 FQNEAQ, per germline (reference sequence). The CDR3 spans 12 residues. Trimming stripped 5 bases from V and 7 bases from J, with 9 bases between. The DNA of the CDR3 is TGTGCCAGCAGCCCCTCTGGGAATGAGCAGTTCTTC. Its protein is CASSPSGNEQFF.

The chain uses TRBV19 and TRBJ2-1; the match to TRBD1 covers 8 bases. V was clipped by 5 bases and J by 4 bases; unmatched bases: 7. The CDR3 totals 15 residues. Germline assignment: CDR1 LNHDA and CDR2 SQIVND (reference sequence). The CDR3 loop reads CASSVTGAEYNEQFF. The CDR3 bases are TGTGCCAGTAGTGTGACAGGGGCGGAATACAATGAGCAGTTCTTC.